The entry below describes one T cell receptor beta chain. Per the germline V gene, CDR1 is MGHDK and CDR2 is SYGVNS. Losses at the gene ends were 2 bases for V and 4 bases for J; bases not matched to a gene: 1. There are 14 residues in the CDR3. Only in-frame clones appear in the TCRdb table, and some are missing; sequencing was by immunoSEQ multiplex PCR. The sample yields 100,000 to 150,000 clones, around 90% seen once. The data originate from a study of control samples from healthy donors and cancer patients. The V call is TRBV25-1, the J call TRBJ1-1; 10 nucleotides line up with TRBD1. The sequence was obtained from a young man in good health. The sequencing sample was made of blood. The CDR3 nucleotides read TGTGCCAGCAGTGAAGGGACAGGGGCCACTGAAGCTTTCTTT. The encoded protein is CASSEGTGATEAFF.